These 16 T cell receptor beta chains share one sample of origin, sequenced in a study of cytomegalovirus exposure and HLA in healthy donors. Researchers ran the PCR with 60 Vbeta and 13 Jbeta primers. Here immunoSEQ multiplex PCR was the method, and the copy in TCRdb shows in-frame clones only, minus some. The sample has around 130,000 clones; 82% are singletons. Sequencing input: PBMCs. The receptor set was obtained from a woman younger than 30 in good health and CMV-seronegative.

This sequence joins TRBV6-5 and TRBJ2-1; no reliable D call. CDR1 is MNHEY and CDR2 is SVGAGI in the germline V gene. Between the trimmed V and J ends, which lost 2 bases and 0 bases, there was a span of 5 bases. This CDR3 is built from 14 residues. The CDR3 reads CASSYRSSYNEQFF. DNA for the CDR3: TGTGCCAGCAGTTACAGGAGCTCCTACAATGAGCAGTTCTTC.

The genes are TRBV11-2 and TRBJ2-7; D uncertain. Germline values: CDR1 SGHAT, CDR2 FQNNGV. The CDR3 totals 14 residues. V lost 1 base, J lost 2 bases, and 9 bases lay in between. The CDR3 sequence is CASSLVAAPYEQYF. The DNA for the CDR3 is TGTGCCAGCAGCTTAGTGGCTGCTCCCTACGAGCAGTACTTC.

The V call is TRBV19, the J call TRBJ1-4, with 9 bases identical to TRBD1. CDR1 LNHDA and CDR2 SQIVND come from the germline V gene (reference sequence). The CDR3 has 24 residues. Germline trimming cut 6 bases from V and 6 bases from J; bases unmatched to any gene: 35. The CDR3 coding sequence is TGTGCCAGTAGCCCTTCAACCCCGGGGACATTGTGGGGACAGGGTATAATTCGGGATGAAAAACTGTTTTTT. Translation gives CASSPSTPGTLWGQGIIRDEKLFF.

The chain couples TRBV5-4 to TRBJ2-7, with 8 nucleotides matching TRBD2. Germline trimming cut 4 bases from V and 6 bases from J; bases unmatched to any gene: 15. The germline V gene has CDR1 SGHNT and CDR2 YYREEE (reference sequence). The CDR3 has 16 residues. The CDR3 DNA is TGTGCCAGCAGCCCGGAGATCGGGACTAGAGGCGGCGAGCAGTACTTC. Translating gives CASSPEIGTRGGEQYF.

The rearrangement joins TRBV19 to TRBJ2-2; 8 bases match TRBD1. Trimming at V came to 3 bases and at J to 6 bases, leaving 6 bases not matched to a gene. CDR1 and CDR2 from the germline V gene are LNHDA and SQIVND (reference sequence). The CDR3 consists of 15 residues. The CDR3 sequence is CASSMQGARSGELFF. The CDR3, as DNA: TGTGCCAGTAGTATGCAGGGGGCGAGATCCGGGGAGCTGTTTTTT.

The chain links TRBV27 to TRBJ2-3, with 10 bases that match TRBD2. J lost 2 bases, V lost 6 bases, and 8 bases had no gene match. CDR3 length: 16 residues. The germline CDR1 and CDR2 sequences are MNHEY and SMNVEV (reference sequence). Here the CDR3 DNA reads TGTGCCAGCAGCATAAGCACTAGCGGGAACACAGATACGCAGTATTTT. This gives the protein CASSISTSGNTDTQYF.

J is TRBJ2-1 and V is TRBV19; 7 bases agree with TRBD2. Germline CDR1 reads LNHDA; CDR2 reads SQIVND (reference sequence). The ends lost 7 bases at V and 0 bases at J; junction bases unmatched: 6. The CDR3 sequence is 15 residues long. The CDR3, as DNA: TGTGCCAGTAACGTCGGCGGGAGCTCCTACAATGAGCAGTTCTTC. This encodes CASNVGGSSYNEQFF. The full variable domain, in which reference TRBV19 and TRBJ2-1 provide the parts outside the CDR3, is DGGITQSPKYLFRKEGQNVTLSCEQNLNHDAMYWYRQDPGQGLRLIYYSQIVNDFQKGDIAEGYSVSREKKESFPLTVTSAQKNPTAFYLCASNVGGSSYNEQFFGPGTRLTVL.

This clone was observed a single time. The CDR3 here is CSVPRTGTDTQYF. The CDR3 region has the DNA TGCAGCGTCCCCAGGACAGGGACAGATACGCAGTATTTT. This chain links TRBV29-1 with TRBJ2-3, with 8 bases aligning to TRBD1. Unmatched junction bases numbered 5, after V lost 6 bases and J lost 3 bases. Germline CDR1 reads SQVTM; CDR2 reads ANQGSEA. This CDR3 contains 13 residues.

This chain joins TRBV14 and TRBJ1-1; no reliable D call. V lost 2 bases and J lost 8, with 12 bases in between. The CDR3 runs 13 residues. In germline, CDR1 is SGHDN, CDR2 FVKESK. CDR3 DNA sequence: TGTGCCAGCAGCCAAACCACATCATCCGAAGCTTTCTTT. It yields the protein CASSQTTSSEAFF.

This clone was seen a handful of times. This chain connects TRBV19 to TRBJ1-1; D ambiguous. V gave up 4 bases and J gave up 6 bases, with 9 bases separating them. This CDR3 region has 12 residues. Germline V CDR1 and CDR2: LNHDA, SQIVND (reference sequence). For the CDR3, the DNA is TGTGCCAGTAGTAAGACATTCGCTGAAGCTTTCTTT. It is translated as CASSKTFAEAFF.

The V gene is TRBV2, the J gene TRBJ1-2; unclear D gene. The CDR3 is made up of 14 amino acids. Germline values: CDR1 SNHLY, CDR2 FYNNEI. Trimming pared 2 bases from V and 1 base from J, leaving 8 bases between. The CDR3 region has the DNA TGTGCCAGCAGTGAACAGAATCTTAACTATGGCTACACCTTC. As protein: CASSEQNLNYGYTF.

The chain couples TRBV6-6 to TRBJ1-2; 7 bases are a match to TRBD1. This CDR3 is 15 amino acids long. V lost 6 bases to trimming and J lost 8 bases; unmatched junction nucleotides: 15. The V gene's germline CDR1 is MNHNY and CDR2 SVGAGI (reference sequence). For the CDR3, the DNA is TGTGCCAGCAGCCGCAATGATAAGGGGGCGGGGGGCTACACCTTC. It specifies CASSRNDKGAGGYTF.

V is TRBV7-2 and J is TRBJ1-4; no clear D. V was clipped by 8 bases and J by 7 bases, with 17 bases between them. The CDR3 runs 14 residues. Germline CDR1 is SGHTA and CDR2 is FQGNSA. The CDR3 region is CASSDWGRSEKLFF. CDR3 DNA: TGTGCCAGCTCGGACTGGGGAAGGAGTGAAAAACTGTTTTTT.

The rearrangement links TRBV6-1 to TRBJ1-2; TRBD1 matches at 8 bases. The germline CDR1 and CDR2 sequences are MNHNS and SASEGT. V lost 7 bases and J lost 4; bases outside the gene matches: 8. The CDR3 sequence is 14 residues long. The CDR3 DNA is TGTGCCAGCATGATAGGGACAGGCGTCTATGGCTACACCTTC. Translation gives CASMIGTGVYGYTF.

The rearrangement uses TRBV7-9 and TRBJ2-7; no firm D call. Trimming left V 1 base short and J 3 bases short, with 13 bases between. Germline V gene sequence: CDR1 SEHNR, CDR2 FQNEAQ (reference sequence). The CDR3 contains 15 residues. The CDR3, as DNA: TGTGCCAGCAGCTTAGTTCAGGCCATCGACTACGAGCAGTACTTC. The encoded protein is CASSLVQAIDYEQYF.

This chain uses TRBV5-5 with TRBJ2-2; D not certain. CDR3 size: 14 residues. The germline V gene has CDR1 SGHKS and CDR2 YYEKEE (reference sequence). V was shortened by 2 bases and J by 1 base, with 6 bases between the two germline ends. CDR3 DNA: TGTGCCAGCAGCTTACTGGTGAACACCGGGGAGCTGTTTTTT. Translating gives CASSLLVNTGELFF. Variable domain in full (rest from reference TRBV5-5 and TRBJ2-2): DAGVTQSPTHLIKTRGQQVTLRCSPISGHKSVSWYQQVLGQGPQFIFQYYEKEERGRGNFPDRFSARQFPNYSSELNVNALLLGDSALYLCASSLLVNTGELFFGEGSRLTVL.